These 22 T cell receptor beta chains were all obtained from the same sample, sequenced in a study of blood T cell repertoires in COVID-19. Generated by immunoSEQ multiplex PCR, the TCRdb table keeps only in-frame clones and is missing some. The repertoire holds fewer than 200,000 clones, with approximately 82% as singletons. The sample comprised PBMCs or T cells enriched from blood (not recorded which). All receptors come from a man in his fifties or sixties who had recovered from COVID-19.

This clone has more than one count but fewer than ten. The chain has TRBV11-1 and TRBJ1-1, with 7 bases matching TRBD1. The CDR3 consists of 13 residues. J lost 7 bases, V lost 4 bases, and 6 bases had no gene match. The V gene's germline CDR1 is SGHAT and CDR2 FQDESV (reference sequence). As DNA, the CDR3 is TGTGCCAGCAGCTACGGGACAGCAAATGAAGCTTTCTTT. It encodes CASSYGTANEAFF.

The chain is built from TRBV3-1 (or the pseudogene TRBV3-2) and TRBJ1-3; D may be TRBD1 (6 bases). Germline V CDR1 and CDR2: LGHDT, YNNKEL (reference sequence). CDR3 length equals 16 residues. V lost 4 bases and J 0 bases, leaving 13 bases between the germline ends. Here the CDR3 DNA reads TGTGCCAGCAGCCCGCGGGGGGGCATCTCTGGAAACACCATATATTTT. It is translated as CASSPRGGISGNTIYF.

The V call is TRBV11-1, the J call TRBJ2-2; TRBD1 matches 8 bases. Germline lookup yields CDR1 SGHAT and CDR2 FQDESV (reference sequence). The junction had 9 bases not matched to a gene; V was cut back by 4 bases and J by 5 bases. The CDR3 is made up of 16 amino acids. The CDR3 here is CASSSDTGGRTGELFF. The CDR3 bases are TGTGCCAGCAGCTCCGATACAGGGGGAAGGACCGGGGAGCTGTTTTTT.

This chain connects TRBV2 to TRBJ2-1, with a weak D call TRBD1 (6 bases). The CDR3 is 15 residues long. Trimming removed 1 base from V and 6 bases from J, with 13 bases in between. Germline lookup yields CDR1 SNHLY and CDR2 FYNNEI. The CDR3 here is CASSEEGVAINEQFF. Written as DNA, the CDR3 is TGTGCCAGCAGTGAAGAGGGGGTAGCTATCAATGAGCAGTTCTTC.

This clone has a single count. The J gene is TRBJ2-7, the V gene TRBV30, with 8 bases aligning to TRBD1. Per the germline V gene, CDR1 is GTSNPN and CDR2 is SVGIG (reference sequence). The CDR3 runs 14 residues. The trim removed 4 bases at V and 5 bases at J, leaving 10 bases unmatched. The CDR3, as DNA: TGTGCCTGGACCAAAGCAGGGGGCGGTAACGAGCAGTACTTC. Translation: CAWTKAGGGNEQYF.

The V gene is TRBV18, the J gene TRBJ1-3; TRBD1 matches 10 bases. The CDR3 is made up of 16 amino acids. Germline loops: CDR1 KGHSH, CDR2 LQKENI. J was trimmed by 3 bases and V by 3 bases; bases with no gene match: 5. The CDR3 coding sequence is TGTGCCAGCTCACCCTCGACAGGGGGCTTTGGAAACACCATATATTTT. Residues: CASSPSTGGFGNTIYF.

This chain connects TRBV5-5 to TRBJ2-1; maybe TRBD1 (6 bases). Germline V gives CDR1 SGHKS, CDR2 YYEKEE (reference sequence). The CDR3 covers 13 residues. V dropped 3 bases and J dropped 9 bases, with 13 bases sitting between them. The CDR3 DNA reads as TGTGCCAGCAGCTGGGTGGGGGCCGCTGAGCAGTTCTTC. Residues: CASSWVGAAEQFF.

This clone was counted between two and nine times. The gene calls are TRBV6-2 or TRBV6-3 and TRBJ2-2; the match to TRBD2 covers 9 bases. The CDR3 runs 15 residues. Germline V lookup: CDR1 MNHEY, CDR2 SVGEGT. V lost 5 bases to trimming and J lost 6 bases; unmatched junction nucleotides: 7. CDR3 sequence reads: CASSAAGGTSGELFF. As DNA, the CDR3 is TGTGCCAGCAGTGCAGCGGGGGGCACTTCCGGGGAGCTGTTTTTT.

As regards this clone: Other nucleotide sequences in the sample specify the same CDR3. The chain is built from TRBV18 and TRBJ2-4; D is undetermined. This CDR3 comprises 15 residues. Germline CDR1 and CDR2: KGHSH and LQKENI. V was shortened by 0 bases and J by 1 base, with 7 bases between the two germline ends. The CDR3 sequence is CASSPPSLAKNIQYF. CDR3 nucleotide sequence: TGTGCCAGCTCACCACCCTCCCTGGCCAAAAACATTCAGTACTTC.

The chain employs TRBV5-1 and TRBJ1-2; TRBD1 agrees at 7 bases. This CDR3 has 13 residues. Per the germline V gene, CDR1 is SGHRS and CDR2 is YFSETQ. V dropped 2 bases and J dropped 8; count of bases not matched to a gene: 6. The CDR3 protein is CASSLGGAPGYTF. Written as DNA, the CDR3 is TGCGCCAGCAGCTTAGGGGGCGCCCCGGGCTACACCTTC.

The rearrangement links TRBV28 to TRBJ1-2; a weak D match, TRBD1 (5 bases). V was trimmed by 4 bases and J by 8 bases, leaving 8 bases between them. Germline loops: CDR1 MDHEN, CDR2 SYDVKM. The length of the CDR3 is 11 residues. Here the CDR3 DNA reads TGTGCCAGCAGTTCCTACAGGGGCTACACCTTC. It is translated as CASSSYRGYTF.

V is TRBV5-6 and J is TRBJ2-3; no definite D call. This CDR3 is built from 15 residues. V was trimmed by 3 bases and J by 0 bases, leaving 11 bases between them. Per the germline V gene, CDR1 is SGHDT and CDR2 is YYEEEE. DNA for the CDR3: TGTGCCAGCAGCTCAACTATCACGAGCACAGATACGCAGTATTTT. Translation: CASSSTITSTDTQYF.

This rearrangement joins TRBV19 to TRBJ1-1, with 7 bases that match TRBD1. The V gene end was trimmed by 7 bases and the J gene end by 10 bases; junction bases not matched to a gene: 21. This CDR3 is 16 amino acids long. Germline assignment: CDR1 LNHDA and CDR2 SQIVND (reference sequence). The chain's CDR3 is CASTNRLRDSPRRAFF. CDR3 DNA: TGTGCCAGTACCAATCGGCTCAGGGACAGCCCCCGGAGAGCTTTCTTT.

J is TRBJ1-1 and V is TRBV6-5; a weak D match, TRBD1 (6 bases). The CDR3 has 13 amino acids. Germline CDR1 is MNHEY and CDR2 is SVGAGI. The V end was cut by 6 bases, the J end by 6 bases, with 14 bases between. The CDR3 coding sequence is TGTGCCAGCAGCAGCAGGGGTAGGCCTGAAGCTTTCTTT. Protein: CASSSRGRPEAFF.

The chain recombines TRBV7-9 with TRBJ1-1, with D possibly matching TRBD1 (5 bases). Germline loops: CDR1 SEHNR, CDR2 FQNEAQ (reference sequence). Trimming left V 3 bases short and J 1 base short, with 12 bases between. This CDR3 region has 15 residues. The CDR3 bases are TGTGCCAGCAGCTTGAATGGGGGGAGGAACACTGAAGCTTTCTTT. Protein sequence: CASSLNGGRNTEAFF.

This clone showed up just once. Other DNA variants within this sample encode the same CDR3. The chain joins TRBV18 to TRBJ2-3; 10 nucleotides agree with TRBD1. The CDR3 spans 15 residues. V gave up 3 bases and J gave up 0 bases; unmatched junction bases: 0. Per the germline V gene, CDR1 is KGHSH and CDR2 is LQKENI. The CDR3 nucleotides are TGTGCCAGCTCACCGGGACAGGGGAGCACAGATACGCAGTATTTT. It encodes CASSPGQGSTDTQYF.

About this clone: At the DNA level, this CDR3 is encoded by other sequences in the same sample as well. The J gene is TRBJ2-7, the V gene TRBV5-6, with 12 bases lining up with TRBD1. The CDR3 is made up of 16 amino acids. The germline V gene encodes CDR1 SGHDT and CDR2 YYEEEE. V trimming: 2 bases; J trimming: 0 bases; junction bases outside the gene matches: 3. CDR3 region: CASSLPGQGASYEQYF. The CDR3 DNA reads TGTGCCAGCAGCTTACCGGGACAGGGGGCCTCCTACGAGCAGTACTTC.

The sample holds a few counts of this clone. Other DNA variants within this sample encode the same CDR3. The J gene is TRBJ1-3, the V gene TRBV29-1; 7 bases are a match to TRBD1. CDR1 is SQVTM and CDR2 is ANQGSEA in the germline V gene. V was clipped by 5 bases and J by 2 bases; unmatched bases: 3. The CDR3 is 13 amino acids. The CDR3, as DNA: TGCAGCGTTTCAGACAGGGCTGGAAACACCATATATTTT. It yields the protein CSVSDRAGNTIYF.

J is TRBJ2-2 and V is TRBV5-5, with TRBD1 matching over 10 bases. The CDR3 consists of 16 residues. Germline assignment: CDR1 SGHKS and CDR2 YYEKEE (reference sequence). J lost 6 bases, V lost 3 bases, and 8 bases had no gene match. CDR3 DNA: TGTGCCAGCAGCTGGGGACAGGGGCCTTCTTCCGGGGAGCTGTTTTTT. This gives the protein CASSWGQGPSSGELFF.

V gene TRBV7-3 combines with J gene TRBJ2-1; the match to TRBD1 covers 7 bases. The CDR3 extends over 13 amino acids. Germline V gives CDR1 SGHTA, CDR2 FQGTGA. V trimming: 5 bases; J trimming: 9 bases; junction bases outside the gene matches: 7. In DNA, the CDR3 is TGTGCCAGCAGCGCTAGACAGGGCTCTGAGCAGTTCTTC. It codes for CASSARQGSEQFF. Full variable domain (remainder filled in from reference TRBV7-3 and TRBJ2-1): GAGVSQTPSNKVTEKGKYVELRCDPISGHTALYWYRQSLGQGPEFLIYFQGTGAADDSGLPNDRFFAVRPEGSVSTLKIQRTERGDSAVYLCASSARQGSEQFFGPGTRLTVL.

This clone has just a few counts. V gene TRBV18 combines with J gene TRBJ1-1, with D possibly being TRBD1 (5 bases). Trimming pared 6 bases from V and 1 base from J, leaving 12 bases between. Germline V lookup: CDR1 KGHSH, CDR2 LQKENI. The CDR3 spans 14 residues. Here the CDR3 reads CASSEGLQNTEAFF. The CDR3 region has the DNA TGTGCCAGCTCCGAGGGACTTCAGAACACTGAAGCTTTCTTT.

The chain is built from TRBV29-1 and TRBJ2-5; unclear D gene. Germline loops: CDR1 SQVTM, CDR2 ANQGSEA. V dropped 4 bases and J dropped 5 bases, with 5 bases sitting between them. CDR3 length equals 10 residues. CDR3 in DNA: TGCAGCGTTGTGGCCGAGACCCAGTACTTC. It encodes CSVVAETQYF.